Presented here are 28 T cell receptor beta chains from one specimen sequenced in a study of blood T cell repertoires in COVID-19. Profiling relied on immunoSEQ multiplex PCR, and the TCRdb table lists in-frame clones only, not all of them. This sample yields about 94,000 clones, of which over 70% are seen a single time; under 20% belongs to the top ten. Material: peripheral blood. Receptor source: a human donor in a cohort sampled during active COVID-19.

The rearrangement joins TRBV6-2 or TRBV6-3 to TRBJ2-7; D may be TRBD2 (6 bases). Germline assignment: CDR1 MNHEY and CDR2 SVGEGT. This CDR3 has 16 residues. V lost 6 bases, J lost 2 bases, and 20 bases lay in between. The CDR3 sequence: CASSELSGPGAYEQYF. The CDR3 region has the DNA TGTGCCAGCAGCGAACTTTCGGGCCCGGGGGCCTACGAGCAGTACTTC.

The chain couples TRBV20-1 to TRBJ2-7, with D perhaps TRBD2 (5 bases). Looked up from germline, CDR1 is DFQATT and CDR2 is SNEGSKA (reference sequence). The CDR3 is made up of 11 amino acids. V was clipped by 6 bases and J by 6 bases, with 12 bases between them. DNA for the CDR3: TGCAGTGCCCCCGAGGGCCTCGAGCAGTACTTC. This codes for CSAPEGLEQYF.

The genes are TRBV5-6 and TRBJ2-7, with unresolved D. V lost 5 bases to trimming and J lost 6 bases, with 18 bases between them. CDR1 and CDR2 from the germline V gene are SGHDT and YYEEEE. CDR3 size: 14 residues. The CDR3 is CASRWSPASSEQYF. CDR3 in DNA: TGTGCCAGCAGATGGAGCCCAGCCTCGAGCGAGCAGTACTTC.

This clone was seen a handful of times. V usage is TRBV28 and J usage is TRBJ2-5; possible D gene TRBD2, 6 bases. Germline CDR1 and CDR2: MDHEN and SYDVKM. The CDR3 has 17 amino acids. V lost 1 base, J lost 3 bases, and 18 bases lay in between. The CDR3 here is CASSLLRGLSSEETQYF. The CDR3 DNA reads as TGTGCCAGCAGTTTATTGCGGGGACTGTCATCGGAAGAGACCCAGTACTTC.

The chain uses TRBV5-6 and TRBJ1-6; 8 bases are shared with TRBD1. Per germline, CDR1 SGHDT and CDR2 YYEEEE. CDR3 length: 14 residues. V shed 1 base and J 10 bases; nucleotides not matched to a gene: 4. The CDR3 region has the DNA TGTGCCAGCAGCTTGTGGACAGGGCGGTCACCCCTCCACTTT. It codes for CASSLWTGRSPLHF.

This clone was seen a handful of times. The gene calls are TRBV2 and TRBJ2-7; D possibly corresponds to TRBD2 (6 bases). Germline V gene data show CDR1 as SNHLY and CDR2 as FYNNEI. The CDR3 length is 12 residues. V was cut by 7 bases and J by 7 bases, with 14 bases left in between. CDR3 coding DNA: TGTGCCAGCAATCCGGGACTCACGGAGCAGTACTTC. Translating it yields CASNPGLTEQYF. The whole variable domain, filled in from reference TRBV2 and TRBJ2-7, reads EPEVTQTPSHQVTQMGQEVILRCVPISNHLYFYWYRQILGQKVEFLVSFYNNEISEKSEIFDDQFSVERPDGSNFTLKIRSTKLEDSAMYFCASNPGLTEQYFGPGTRLTVT.

This clone was detected a few times. This chain connects TRBV5-1 to TRBJ2-7; 11 nucleotides match TRBD1. This CDR3 region has 14 residues. V shed 3 bases and J 3 bases; nucleotides not matched to a gene: 2. Germline CDR1 reads SGHRS; CDR2 reads YFSETQ. CDR3 sequence: CASSSDRGLYEQYF. The CDR3 DNA follows: TGCGCCAGCAGCTCGGACAGGGGGCTCTACGAGCAGTACTTC.

This clone was found once. The chain couples TRBV28 to TRBJ1-3; maybe TRBD1 (5 bases). Trimming stripped 7 bases from V and 0 bases from J, with 10 bases between. Per the germline V gene, CDR1 is MDHEN and CDR2 is SYDVKM. This CDR3 has 14 residues. The CDR3 region is CASNPGFSGNTIYF. The DNA of the CDR3 is TGTGCCAGCAACCCAGGGTTCTCTGGAAACACCATATATTTT. The whole variable domain, remainder taken from reference TRBV28 and TRBJ1-3, is DVKVTQSSRYLVKRTGEKVFLECVQDMDHENMFWYRQDPGLGLRLIYFSYDVKMKEKGDIPEGYSVSREKKERFSLILESASTNQTSMYLCASNPGFSGNTIYFGEGSWLTVV.

A single count supports this clone. V gene TRBV19 combines with J gene TRBJ1-4; maybe TRBD1 (6 bases). Germline assignment: CDR1 LNHDA and CDR2 SQIVND (reference sequence). V lost 6 bases and J 5 bases, leaving 16 bases between the germline ends. The CDR3 consists of 15 residues. CDR3 amino acids: CASSHTQGGNEKLFF. CDR3 sequence (DNA): TGTGCCAGTAGCCACACACAGGGAGGGAATGAAAAACTGTTTTTT.

This rearrangement joins TRBV30 to TRBJ2-7; 7 bases are a match to TRBD1. Trimming cost V 2 bases and J 7 bases; bases outside gene matches: 5. There are 12 residues in the CDR3. CDR1 is GTSNPN and CDR2 is SVGIG in the germline V gene (reference sequence). DNA of the CDR3: TGTGCCTGGAGTCCACAGGGGTGGGAGCAGTACTTC. Protein product: CAWSPQGWEQYF.

The V and J genes are TRBV5-1 and TRBJ2-1; TRBD2 is a possible D gene (6 bases). V lost 0 bases and J 5 bases, leaving 12 bases between the germline ends. From germline, CDR1 is SGHRS and CDR2 YFSETQ. The CDR3 is 15 residues long. This chain's CDR3 is CASSLGGGLHNEQFF. CDR3 sequence (DNA): TGCGCCAGCAGCTTGGGGGGAGGACTCCACAATGAGCAGTTCTTC.

The chain employs TRBV19 and TRBJ1-5, with D unclear. V was pared by 3 bases and J by 6 bases, with 9 bases between. Germline V lookup: CDR1 LNHDA, CDR2 SQIVND (reference sequence). This CDR3 has 13 residues. Here the CDR3 reads CASSIMSGQPQHF. The CDR3 coding sequence is TGTGCCAGTAGTATTATGTCGGGTCAGCCCCAGCATTTT.

The V and J genes are TRBV28 and TRBJ2-7; 7 bases fit TRBD1. The CDR3 contains 15 residues. CDR1 and CDR2 from the germline V gene are MDHEN and SYDVKM. The V and J ends lost 5 bases and 5 bases, in that order; junction bases with no gene match: 12. CDR3 in DNA: TGTGCCAGCAGTCTAACCGGGACAGCTATGGACGAGCAGTACTTC. As protein: CASSLTGTAMDEQYF.

The gene calls are TRBV27 and TRBJ1-6; 7 nucleotides align to TRBD1. From germline, CDR1 is MNHEY and CDR2 SMNVEV (reference sequence). V was pared by 2 bases and J by 7 bases, with 5 bases of the junction left unmatched. The CDR3 contains 15 residues. Here the CDR3 DNA reads TGTGCCAGCAGTTTAAACCCACAGGGGAATTCACCCCTCCACTTT. It is translated as CASSLNPQGNSPLHF.

The chain recombines TRBV10-3 with TRBJ2-7; D is unresolved. This CDR3 contains 12 residues. V was cut by 6 bases and J by 3 bases, with 9 bases left in between. CDR1 is ENHRY and CDR2 is SYGVKD in the germline V gene. CDR3 sequence (DNA): TGTGCCATCAGAGGCTCGGGCTACGAGCAGTACTTC. It specifies CAIRGSGYEQYF.

The genes are TRBV27 and TRBJ2-6, with TRBD1 identical over 9 bases. Trimming at V came to 4 bases and at J to 2 bases, leaving 12 bases not matched to a gene. This CDR3 comprises 19 residues. Germline assignment: CDR1 MNHEY and CDR2 SMNVEV (reference sequence). The CDR3 sequence is CASSSPGTGKPTGANVLTF. As DNA, the CDR3 is TGTGCCAGCAGTTCTCCAGGGACAGGGAAGCCCACTGGGGCCAACGTCCTGACTTTC.

This clone was observed a handful of times. The gene calls are TRBV7-9 and TRBJ1-3; 12 bases map to TRBD1. The CDR3 spans 16 residues. V shed 8 bases, J shed 1 base, and the junction held 6 bases outside the gene matches. Germline CDR1 SEHNR, CDR2 FQNEAQ (reference sequence). This CDR3 reads CASLGQGAISGNTIYF. The CDR3 DNA reads TGTGCCAGCTTGGGACAGGGGGCTATTTCTGGAAACACCATATATTTT.

The J gene is TRBJ2-7, the V gene TRBV18, with 7 bases matching TRBD2. CDR1 is KGHSH, CDR2 LQKENI, per germline. This CDR3 has 15 residues. Trimming at V came to 2 bases and at J to 3 bases, leaving 7 bases not matched to a gene. The chain's CDR3 is CASSPSGLSYYEQYF. The CDR3 DNA reads as TGTGCCAGCTCACCATCGGGACTATCCTACTACGAGCAGTACTTC.

This chain links TRBV5-6 with TRBJ2-5; 14 nucleotides line up with TRBD2. The CDR3 has 16 amino acids. Germline V gene sequence: CDR1 SGHDT, CDR2 YYEEEE. Trimming cost V 7 bases and J 4 bases; bases outside gene matches: 9. The DNA for the CDR3 is TGTGCCAGCTACTTGGGACTAGCGGGAGCAATAGAGACCCAGTACTTC. Translation: CASYLGLAGAIETQYF.

The rearrangement joins TRBV3-1 (or the pseudogene TRBV3-2) to TRBJ1-3; 8 bases are a match to TRBD1. The trim removed 3 bases at V and 6 bases at J, leaving 1 base unmatched. Per germline, CDR1 LGHDT and CDR2 YNNKEL (reference sequence). The CDR3 is made up of 13 amino acids. The CDR3 sequence is CASSQDRANTIYF. The CDR3, as DNA: TGTGCCAGCAGCCAGGACAGGGCAAACACCATATATTTT.

The chain recombines TRBV5-3 with TRBJ2-4; possibly TRBD2 for D (5 bases). TRBV5-3 is identified as an open reading frame with a role that is uncertain. The CDR3 is 16 amino acids. Trimming took off 3 bases at V and 0 bases at J, with 13 bases between the two ends. The CDR3 DNA follows: TGTGCCAGAAGCTGCGGTTCGGGAACAGCCAAAAACATTCAGTACTTC. Amino acids: CARSCGSGTAKNIQYF.

This chain links TRBV6-5 with TRBJ1-1; tentative D call: TRBD1 (6 bases). The CDR3 runs to 14 residues. The germline CDR1 and CDR2 sequences are MNHEY and SVGAGI. V was pared by 6 bases and J by 1 base, with 12 bases between. Here the CDR3 reads CASRTGEGNTEAFF. DNA of the CDR3: TGTGCCAGCAGGACAGGCGAGGGGAACACTGAAGCTTTCTTT.

Points on this clone: Other nucleotide sequences from this sample produce the same CDR3. The chain links TRBV12-5 to TRBJ2-6, with D uncertain. The CDR3 sequence is 13 residues long. Trimming removed 7 bases from V and 1 base from J, with 5 bases in between. CDR1 is LGHNT, CDR2 FRNRAP, per germline. CDR3 in amino acids: CASAGSGANVLTF. DNA of the CDR3: TGTGCTAGTGCAGGTTCTGGGGCCAACGTCCTGACTTTC.

This chain connects TRBV7-9 to TRBJ2-7; 10 bases agree with TRBD1. The CDR3 is made up of 15 amino acids. V was pared by 0 bases and J by 2 bases, with 1 base of the junction left unmatched. The germline V gene has CDR1 SEHNR and CDR2 FQNEAQ (reference sequence). The CDR3: CASSLAGTGAYEQYF. CDR3 in DNA: TGTGCCAGCAGCTTAGCCGGGACAGGGGCCTACGAGCAGTACTTC.

This chain connects TRBV10-3 to TRBJ1-4, with a tentative D call TRBD1 (5 bases). The CDR3 contains 15 residues. The germline V gene encodes CDR1 ENHRY and CDR2 SYGVKD. Deletions cut 10 bases from V and 0 bases from J, with 15 bases between. The CDR3 sequence: CATRSGDATNEKLFF. The CDR3 bases are TGTGCCACGCGGAGCGGGGACGCAACTAATGAAAAACTGTTTTTT.

This chain uses TRBV29-1 with TRBJ2-6, with 11 bases that match TRBD1. CDR3 length equals 14 residues. Germline values: CDR1 SQVTM, CDR2 ANQGSEA. Germline trimming cut 8 bases from V and 4 bases from J; bases unmatched to any gene: 4. CDR3 coding DNA: TGCAGCAAGGACAGGGGGCTAGGGGCCAACGTCCTGACTTTC. Translating it yields CSKDRGLGANVLTF. Combining the CDR3 with reference TRBV29-1 and TRBJ2-6 gives the whole variable domain SAVISQKPSRDICQRGTSLTIQCQVDSQVTMMFWYRQQPGQSLTLIATANQGSEATYESGFVIDKFPISRPNLTFSTLTVSNMSPEDSSIYLCSKDRGLGANVLTFGAGSRLTVL.

The V and J genes are TRBV7-7 and TRBJ2-7; 10 bases fit TRBD2. The CDR3 covers 16 residues. The trim removed 3 bases at V and 2 bases at J, leaving 7 bases unmatched. Germline CDR1 SSHAT, CDR2 FNYEAQ (reference sequence). This CDR3 reads CASSFETSGLAYEQYF. CDR3 bases: TGTGCCAGCAGCTTTGAGACTAGCGGGCTGGCCTACGAGCAGTACTTC.

The chain combines TRBV24-1 with TRBJ2-1; perhaps TRBD2 as D (6 bases). V was shortened by 3 bases and J by 4 bases, with 9 bases between the two germline ends. Germline V gives CDR1 KGHDR, CDR2 SFDVKD. The CDR3 length is 14 residues. The chain's CDR3 is CATSDSGGYNEQFF. Written as DNA, the CDR3 is TGTGCCACCAGTGATAGCGGAGGGTACAATGAGCAGTTCTTC.